This TCR beta chain is drawn from a study of T cells in Graves' hyperthyroidism and ophthalmopathy (dated by TCRdb to the late 2010s). Background for the entire study: Peripheral blood was collected at initial diagnosis, before any treatment. The paper reports TCR Vbeta CDR3 sequencing of some 140 peripheral blood samples: 43 ophthalmopathy, around 80 hyperthyroidism and 17 progressor patients. In addition, the study compared T-cell repertoires in thyroid tissue and in blood from 6 or 7 Graves' hyperthyroidism patients. Prospective prediction of ophthalmopathy was tested in an independent validation cohort consisting of some 18 hyperthyroidism patients and approximately 16 patients who later progressed to ophthalmopathy. To identify distinguishing TCR V-J signatures, a discovery cohort of about 100 patients was used, comprising 40 to 45 with Graves' ophthalmopathy and around 57 with stable Graves' hyperthyroidism. Once sampling was done, hyperthyroidism patients were given methimazole at a starting dose of 30 mg daily, whereas ophthalmopathy patients were given high-dose intravenous methylprednisolone. For training and testing, the roughly 100 patients in the discovery cohort were randomly divided in a 7:3 ratio. The study at large found these results: No statistical method was used to fix the sample size in advance, and group allocation was not hidden from the investigators. Most expanded thyroid clonotypes (frequency above 0.001) were also detected in blood, a finding suggesting that blood repertoires may reflect thyroid immune responses. During validation, the model predicted progression to ophthalmopathy a median of about 5.9 months ahead of onset, with more than 55% sensitivity and roughly 75% specificity. Ophthalmopathy was separated from stable hyperthyroidism by a 13 V-J signature model, with around 88% sensitivity and roughly 81% specificity obtained in cross-validation and 80%/75% obtained in testing.

The TCR beta CDR3 regions were amplified from the RNA transcripts. A first-round RT-PCR of the TCR CDR3 used the HTBI primer set with the Qiagen OneStep RT-PCR kit. Libraries were constructed in a second round of multiplex PCR, after which size selection and purification were carried out. Libraries were sequenced paired-end with 100 bp reads on an Illumina HiSeq2000. As for the original processing: SOAPnuke was used to process the raw data, removing reads that contained adapters or uncalled bases, had a mean Phred below 15, or lacked an exact match to the constant primer or identifier. COPE v1.2.5 was used to merge high-quality paired reads, and clonotypes were defined as unique nucleotide sequences. MiTCR v1.1 was used to align the clonotypes against IMGT TRBV, TRBD and TRBJ reference segments. The analysis included only V-J combinations with a frequency above 0.0001, which together covered 99% to 99.2% of the repertoires. The TCS score was defined as F50 (clonal expansion) divided by E x V (chaos), with BLOSUM62-based TCRdist calculated between CDR3 peptides within each V-J. Welch's t-statistics and random forest reduced around 550 V-J features to under 15, which were used in a naive Bayes classifier (R e1071). TCRdb redid the processing of the public reads, applying fastp at Q25 and MiXCR, and retained in-frame beta chains. CDR3 protein duplicates are merged, each entry listing the most common genes and DNA. None of the V and J calls come from the authors' own analysis; TCRdb made them. In all, the sample holds 500,000 to 550,000 distinct CDR3 sequences, and about 20% of those were seen once. The ten largest account for 47% of the sample.

Ophthalmopathy patients had moderately to severely active disease, Clinical Activity Score of at least 3, NOSPECS grade of at least 4, and duration under 3 months. Any patient with an uncontrolled infection, another autoimmune disease, pregnancy or lactation was excluded. Diagnoses were based on clinical symptoms, serum thyroxine and TRAb, thyroid ultrasound and orbital computed tomography. PBMCs were isolated from 8 to 10 ml of fresh peripheral blood by Ficoll-Paque density gradient centrifugation. Total RNA was extracted with Trizol reagent, and quality was checked on an Agilent 2100 Bioanalyzer. This clonotype was found many times. Its target antigen remains unknown. No clone much larger than this one lies a single base away; base qualities are absent. Sequences SGHTA (CDR1) and FQGNSA (CDR2) are obtained from the germline V gene. Measured from the cysteine to the phenylalanine, the CDR3 is 13 residues long. The sequence is cut down to CDR3 DNA, 39 bases in frame from base 1. Trimming takes 2 bases from V and 8 bases from J, and the germline ends sit 9 bases apart.

Source material: blood. The rearranged segments are TRBV7-2 and TRBJ2-2, with no confidently assigned D gene. The sequence was obtained from a man aged 35 to 55 with Graves' ophthalmopathy. Here is the DNA: TGTGCCAGCAGCTTACGGAATGGGGGGGAGCTGTTTTTT. Its protein reads: CASSLRNGGELFF.